These 26 T cell receptor beta chains originate from one sample sequenced in a study of molecular identifiers for immune sequencing clone quantification. A single record per CDR3 protein comes from TCRdb applying MiXCR to the PCR reads. The profile covers 300,000 to 400,000 distinct CDR3 sequences, with 24% appearing a single time and about 0.71% taken by the ten largest. Material for sequencing was naive CD8+ T cells from blood, with Jurkat cell RNA spiked in. Subset reported: FACS-sorted CD8+CD4-CCR7+CD45RA+ naive T cells. Receptor source: a human donor in good health. Some libraries in this study had Jurkat cell RNA spiked in.

This clonotype appeared a few times. The chain employs TRBV19 and TRBJ2-7; 8 positions agree with TRBD2. V lost 10 bases to trimming and J lost 2 bases; unmatched junction nucleotides: 13. CDR1 LNHDA and CDR2 SQIVND come from the germline V gene (reference sequence). CDR3 length: 15 residues. The chain's CDR3 is CATSSAGGSPYEQYF. CDR3 in DNA: TGTGCCACTTCCTCGGCGGGGGGAAGCCCCTACGAGCAGTACTTC.

This clonotype was detected a few times. V usage is TRBV7-9 and J usage is TRBJ2-7, with no clear D. This CDR3 has 12 residues. The V and J ends lost 8 bases and 0 bases respectively, with 8 bases between them. Germline V lookup: CDR1 SEHNR, CDR2 FQNEAQ (reference sequence). In DNA form, the CDR3 reads TGTGCCAGCGCGTTCAGCTCCTACGAGCAGTACTTC. Protein product: CASAFSSYEQYF.

In its sample, this clonotype was seen many times. This sequence joins TRBV4-3 and TRBJ1-6; a weak D match, TRBD1 (6 bases). CDR1 and CDR2 (germline): LGHNA, YSLEER. V lost 4 bases and J lost 5, with 12 bases in between. This CDR3 is built from 15 residues. In DNA form, the CDR3 reads TGCGCCAGCAGCCCGGTGCGGACAGATAATTCACCCCTCCACTTT. This translates into CASSPVRTDNSPLHF.

The chain joins TRBV7-9 to TRBJ2-2; 9 positions match TRBD1. The germline V gene has CDR1 SEHNR and CDR2 FQNEAQ (reference sequence). This CDR3 region has 17 residues. V was pared by 3 bases and J by 1 base, with 6 bases of the junction left unmatched. The DNA for the CDR3 is TGTGCCAGCAGCTTCAACACAGGGGGCTGGAACACCGGGGAGCTGTTTTTT. Its translation: CASSFNTGGWNTGELFF.

This clonotype was detected many times. This chain uses TRBV19 with TRBJ2-1; 9 bases match TRBD1. Germline CDR1 LNHDA, CDR2 SQIVND (reference sequence). This CDR3 has 15 residues. With 3 bases clipped from V and 1 base from J, the junction kept 1 base outside the gene matches. The CDR3 is CASSIDRGSYNEQFF. CDR3 DNA: TGTGCCAGTAGTATTGACAGGGGGTCCTACAATGAGCAGTTCTTC.

This clonotype appeared a few times. The DNA for the CDR3 is TGTGCCAGCAGTGAAGTAGGGGACTACGTTCAAGAGACCCAGTACTTC. Amino acid sequence: CASSEVGDYVQETQYF. The rearrangement uses TRBV25-1 and TRBJ2-5; 7 positions match TRBD2. The CDR3 has 16 amino acids. Germline CDR1 is MGHDK and CDR2 is SYGVNS. Trimming cost V 2 bases and J 2 bases; bases outside gene matches: 8. The variable domain in full, with the rest retrieved from reference TRBV25-1 and TRBJ2-5, is EADIYQTPRYLVIGTGKKITLECSQTMGHDKMYWYQQDPGMELHLIHYSYGVNSTEKGDLSSESTVSRIRTEHFPLTLESARPSHTSQYLCASSEVGDYVQETQYFGPGTRLLVL.

This clonotype appeared many times. The chain couples TRBV9 to TRBJ1-1; D is unresolved. Looked up from germline, CDR1 is SGDLS and CDR2 is YYNGEE. Trimming removed 1 base from V and 4 bases from J, with 26 bases in between. This CDR3 is 19 amino acids long. Here the CDR3 reads CASSVSDIGSGLVSTEAFF. The DNA of the CDR3 is TGTGCCAGCAGCGTATCCGATATTGGTTCGGGGTTAGTGTCCACTGAAGCTTTCTTT.

The chain is built from TRBV6-5 and TRBJ1-1, with 8 positions matching TRBD1. The CDR3 extends over 17 amino acids. V dropped 4 bases and J dropped 2; count of bases not matched to a gene: 12. The germline V gene has CDR1 MNHEY and CDR2 SVGAGI. The CDR3 DNA follows: TGTGCCAGCAGTTCCCCCCCGGGGACAGGTTTTAACACTGAAGCTTTCTTT. Its translation: CASSSPPGTGFNTEAFF.

This clonotype has a count of ten or more. V and J are TRBV27 and TRBJ2-7; D may be TRBD2 (5 bases). The V end was cut by 6 bases, the J end by 0 bases, with 12 bases between. This CDR3 has 14 residues. In germline, CDR1 is MNHEY, CDR2 SMNVEV (reference sequence). In DNA, the CDR3 is TGTGCCAGCAGACTCCGGGGAAGCTCCTACGAGCAGTACTTC. This sequence encodes CASRLRGSSYEQYF.

This clonotype has a count of ten or more. The chain joins TRBV7-9 to TRBJ1-5; a possible D gene is TRBD1 (6 bases). V lost 4 bases and J lost 5, with 12 bases in between. Germline V CDR1 and CDR2: SEHNR, FQNEAQ (reference sequence). The length of the CDR3 is 14 residues. CDR3 DNA sequence: TGTGCCAGCAGCTCTACCGGGACATATCAGCCCCAGCATTTT. It encodes CASSSTGTYQPQHF.

In this sample, this clonotype turned up a few times. The V gene is TRBV7-8, the J gene TRBJ2-2, with 9 bases that match TRBD1. CDR1 SGHVS and CDR2 FQNEAQ come from the germline V gene. The CDR3 contains 15 residues. The J segment lost 7 bases and the V segment lost 5 bases, leaving 8 bases of the junction unmatched. CDR3 in amino acids: CASSKGTGLSGELFF. The CDR3 DNA follows: TGTGCCAGCAGCAAGGGGACAGGGTTGAGCGGGGAGCTGTTTTTT.

Concerning this clonotype itself: Just one base apart from a much larger clone, this may be a read error. This rearrangement joins TRBV5-5 to TRBJ1-4; 7 nucleotides line up with TRBD1. Germline V gene lookup returns CDR1 SGHKS and CDR2 YYEKEE (reference sequence). V trimming: 4 bases; J trimming: 4 bases; junction bases outside the gene matches: 10. The CDR3 contains 16 residues. CDR3 in amino acids: CASSRRTGGYNEKLFF. Here the CDR3 DNA reads TGTGCCAGCAGCCGTCGGACAGGAGGTTATAATGAAAAACTGTTTTTT.

In its sample, this clonotype was seen a few times. This chain links TRBV6-5 with TRBJ2-6; possible D gene TRBD1, 6 bases. This CDR3 contains 15 residues. Germline V gene data show CDR1 as MNHEY and CDR2 as SVGAGI. Between the trimmed V and J ends, which lost 4 bases and 4 bases, there was a span of 11 bases. The CDR3 coding sequence is TGTGCCAGCAGTTTGACAGGTTCCGGGGCCAACGTCCTGACTTTC. The encoded protein is CASSLTGSGANVLTF.

This clonotype was seen at least ten times. The chain links TRBV30 to TRBJ2-2; D might be TRBD1 (5 bases). Germline CDR1 and CDR2: GTSNPN and SVGIG (reference sequence). Trimming left V 8 bases short and J 6 bases short, with 13 bases between. This CDR3 contains 12 residues. The CDR3 region has the DNA TGTGCCATAGGGGCTGGATCCGGGGAGCTGTTTTTT. It codes for CAIGAGSGELFF.

The chain carries TRBV27 and TRBJ1-5; no clear D. CDR1 and CDR2 (germline): MNHEY, SMNVEV (reference sequence). The CDR3 consists of 18 residues. Deletions cut 2 bases from V and 6 bases from J, with 23 bases between. As DNA, the CDR3 is TGTGCCAGCAGTTTAGCCCCTTTGCACAGCCTAGCCGGTCAGCCCCAGCATTTT. Translated: CASSLAPLHSLAGQPQHF.

The CDR3 coding sequence is TGCAGCGTAGCCGGGACAGGGAGTCCCGGGGAGCTGTTTTTT. Translated: CSVAGTGSPGELFF. The rearrangement links TRBV29-1 to TRBJ2-2; TRBD1 matches 9 bases. The junction had 8 bases not matched to a gene; V was cut back by 6 bases and J by 6 bases. There are 14 residues in the CDR3. Germline values: CDR1 SQVTM, CDR2 ANQGSEA.

J is TRBJ2-1 and V is TRBV28; TRBD1 matches 8 bases. The junction had 1 base not matched to a gene; V was cut back by 6 bases and J by 0 bases. Germline V gene sequence: CDR1 MDHEN, CDR2 SYDVKM. The CDR3 spans 14 residues. This chain's CDR3 is CASSDRGSYNEQFF. CDR3 coding DNA: TGTGCCAGCAGCGACAGGGGCTCCTACAATGAGCAGTTCTTC.

The V gene is TRBV9, the J gene TRBJ2-7, with D possibly being TRBD1 (6 bases). The CDR3 covers 13 residues. V gave up 2 bases and J gave up 5 bases, with 11 bases separating them. Looked up from germline, CDR1 is SGDLS and CDR2 is YYNGEE. The CDR3 nucleotides read TGTGCCAGCAGCGTGGACAGCCGGAACGAGCAGTACTTC. Translated, it gives CASSVDSRNEQYF.

This clonotype has ten or more counts. The genes are TRBV6-1 and TRBJ2-2; the D gene is possibly TRBD1 (6 bases). V lost 3 bases to trimming and J lost 7 bases, with 12 bases between them. The CDR3 totals 14 residues. CDR1 is MNHNS and CDR2 is SASEGT in the germline V gene. CDR3 sequence reads: CASSDRQVLGELFF. In DNA, the CDR3 is TGTGCCAGCAGTGACCGACAGGTCCTCGGGGAGCTGTTTTTT.

The V call is TRBV30, the J call TRBJ1-6; D is undetermined. The CDR3 runs to 16 residues. V lost 2 bases and J lost 7, with 18 bases in between. Germline V gene sequence: CDR1 GTSNPN, CDR2 SVGIG (reference sequence). The CDR3 sequence is CAWSPTTRGGNSPLHF. The CDR3 bases are TGTGCCTGGAGTCCAACGACACGGGGTGGAAATTCACCCCTCCACTTT.

J is TRBJ2-7 and V is TRBV7-9; the match to TRBD1 covers 7 bases. V dropped 4 bases and J dropped 3; count of bases not matched to a gene: 12. There are 16 residues in the CDR3. Per the germline V gene, CDR1 is SEHNR and CDR2 is FQNEAQ (reference sequence). CDR3 loop: CASSSLSGTDLYEQYF. In DNA, the CDR3 is TGTGCCAGCAGCTCATTGTCCGGGACAGACCTCTACGAGCAGTACTTC. Complete variable domain (other parts from reference TRBV7-9 and TRBJ2-7): DTGVSQNPRHKITKRGQNVTFRCDPISEHNRLYWYRQTLGQGPEFLTYFQNEAQLEKSRLLSDRFSAERPKGSFSTLEIQRTEQGDSAMYLCASSSLSGTDLYEQYFGPGTRLTVT.

This clonotype was recorded at least ten times. The V call is TRBV27, the J call TRBJ1-2; the match to TRBD1 covers 8 bases. Per the germline V gene, CDR1 is MNHEY and CDR2 is SMNVEV (reference sequence). V lost 5 bases to trimming and J lost 8 bases; unmatched junction nucleotides: 7. CDR3 length: 13 amino acids. CDR3 coding DNA: TGTGCCAGCAGTACAGGGGGATTAGGGGGCTACACCTTC. Its translation: CASSTGGLGGYTF.

This clonotype has just a few counts. The chain recombines TRBV2 with TRBJ1-1; 9 positions match TRBD1. After removal of 7 bases from V and 6 bases from J, the junction contained 6 bases not matched to a gene. The CDR3 length is 13 residues. Germline V lookup: CDR1 SNHLY, CDR2 FYNNEI. DNA for the CDR3: TGTGCCAGCACCGGACAGGGGATGGCTGAAGCTTTCTTT. Protein sequence: CASTGQGMAEAFF.

This clonotype was seen more than once but under ten times. This chain joins TRBV6-5 and TRBJ2-2; 14 nucleotides agree with TRBD2. This CDR3 is 17 amino acids long. V dropped 6 bases and J dropped 6; count of bases not matched to a gene: 9. CDR1 and CDR2 from the germline V gene are MNHEY and SVGAGI. The CDR3 DNA reads TGTGCCAGCAGACCCTCGGGGACTAGCGGGGGACCCGGGGAGCTGTTTTTT. Protein sequence: CASRPSGTSGGPGELFF.

Here the CDR3 DNA reads TGTGCCAGCAGCCCGGCCGGACAGGGTATATGGGACACTGAAGCTTTCTTT. As protein: CASSPAGQGIWDTEAFF. V and J are TRBV13 and TRBJ1-1; TRBD1 aligns across 8 bases. The CDR3 length is 17 residues. V gave up 5 bases and J gave up 3 bases; unmatched junction bases: 14. Germline V gene sequence: CDR1 PRHDT, CDR2 FYEKMQ (reference sequence).

Only a few counts were recorded for this clonotype. V is TRBV28 and J is TRBJ1-1; the match to TRBD1 covers 9 bases. The CDR3 has 15 amino acids. With V trimmed by 5 bases and J by 4 bases, 8 bases remained unmatched. From germline, CDR1 is MDHEN and CDR2 SYDVKM. As DNA, the CDR3 is TGTGCCAGCAGTCCCTGGACAGGGGTGGGCACTGAAGCTTTCTTT. Its protein is CASSPWTGVGTEAFF.